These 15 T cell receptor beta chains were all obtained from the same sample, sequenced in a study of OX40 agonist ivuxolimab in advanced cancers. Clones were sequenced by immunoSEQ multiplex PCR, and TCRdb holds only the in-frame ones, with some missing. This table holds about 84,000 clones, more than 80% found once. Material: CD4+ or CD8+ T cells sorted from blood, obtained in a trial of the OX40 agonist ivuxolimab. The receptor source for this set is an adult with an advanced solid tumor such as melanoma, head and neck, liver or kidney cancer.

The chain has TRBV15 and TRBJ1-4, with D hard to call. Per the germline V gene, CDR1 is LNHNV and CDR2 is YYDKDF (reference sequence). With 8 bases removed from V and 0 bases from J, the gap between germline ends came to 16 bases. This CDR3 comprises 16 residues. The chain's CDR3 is CATSPGAYTTNEKLFF. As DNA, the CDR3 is TGTGCCACCTCTCCCGGAGCCTACACAACTAATGAAAAACTGTTTTTT.

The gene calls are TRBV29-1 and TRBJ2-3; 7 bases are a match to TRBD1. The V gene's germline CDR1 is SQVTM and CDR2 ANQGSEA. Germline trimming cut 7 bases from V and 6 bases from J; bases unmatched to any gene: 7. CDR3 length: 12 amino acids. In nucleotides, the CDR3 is TGCAGCGGAGACAGGGATTCGGATACGCAGTATTTT. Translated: CSGDRDSDTQYF.

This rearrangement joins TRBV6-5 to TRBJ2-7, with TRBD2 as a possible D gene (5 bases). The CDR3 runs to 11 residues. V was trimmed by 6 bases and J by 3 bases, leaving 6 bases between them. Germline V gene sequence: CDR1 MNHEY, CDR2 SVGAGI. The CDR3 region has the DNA TGTGCCAGCAGACGGGACTACGAGCAGTACTTC. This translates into CASRRDYEQYF.

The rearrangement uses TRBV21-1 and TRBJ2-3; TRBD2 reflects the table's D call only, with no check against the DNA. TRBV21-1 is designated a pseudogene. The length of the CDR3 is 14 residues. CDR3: CASINFPSTDTQYF. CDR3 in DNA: TGTGCCAGTATCAACTTCCCTAGCACAGATACGCAGTATTTT.

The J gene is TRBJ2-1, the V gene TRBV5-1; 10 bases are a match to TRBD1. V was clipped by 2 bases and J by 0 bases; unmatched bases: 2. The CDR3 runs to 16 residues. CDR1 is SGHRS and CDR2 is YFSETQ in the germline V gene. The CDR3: CASSLRTGGSYNEQFF. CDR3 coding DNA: TGCGCCAGCAGCTTAAGGACAGGGGGCTCCTACAATGAGCAGTTCTTC.

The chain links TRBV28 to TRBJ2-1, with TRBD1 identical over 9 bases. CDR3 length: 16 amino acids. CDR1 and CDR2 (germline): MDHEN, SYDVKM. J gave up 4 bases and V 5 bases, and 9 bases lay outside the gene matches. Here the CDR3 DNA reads TGTGCCAGCAGTATCCCGACAGGGGGTACATACAATGAGCAGTTCTTC. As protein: CASSIPTGGTYNEQFF.

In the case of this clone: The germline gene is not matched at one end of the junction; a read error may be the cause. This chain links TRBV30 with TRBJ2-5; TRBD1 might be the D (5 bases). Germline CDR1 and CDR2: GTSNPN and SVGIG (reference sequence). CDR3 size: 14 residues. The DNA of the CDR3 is TGTGCCTGGGGTGTAGGGGCTGTCCAAGAGACCCAGTACTTC. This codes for CAWGVGAVQETQYF.

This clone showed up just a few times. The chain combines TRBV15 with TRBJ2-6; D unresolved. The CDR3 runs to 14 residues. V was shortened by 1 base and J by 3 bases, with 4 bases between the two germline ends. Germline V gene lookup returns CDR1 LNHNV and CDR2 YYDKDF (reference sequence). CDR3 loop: CATSRGNGANVLTF. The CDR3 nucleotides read TGTGCCACCAGCAGAGGTAATGGGGCCAACGTCCTGACTTTC. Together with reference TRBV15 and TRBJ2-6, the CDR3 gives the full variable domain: DAMVIQNPRYQVTQFGKPVTLSCSQTLNHNVMYWYQQKSSQAPKLLFHYYDKDFNNEADTPDNFQSRRPNTSFCFLDIRSPGLGDTAMYLCATSRGNGANVLTFGAGSRLTVL.

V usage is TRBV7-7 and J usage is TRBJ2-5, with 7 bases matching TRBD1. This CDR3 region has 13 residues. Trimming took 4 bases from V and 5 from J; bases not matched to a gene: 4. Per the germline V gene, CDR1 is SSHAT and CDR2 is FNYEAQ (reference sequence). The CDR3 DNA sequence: TGTGCCAGCAGCTGGAAGACAGGGGAGACCCAGTACTTC. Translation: CASSWKTGETQYF.

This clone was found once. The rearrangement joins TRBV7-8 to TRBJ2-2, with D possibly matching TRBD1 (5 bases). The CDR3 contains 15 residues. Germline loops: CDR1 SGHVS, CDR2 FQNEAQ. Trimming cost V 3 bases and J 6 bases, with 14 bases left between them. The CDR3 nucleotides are TGTGCCAGCAGCTTCCGCAGGGTCTTGCCCGGGGAGCTGTTTTTT. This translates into CASSFRRVLPGELFF.

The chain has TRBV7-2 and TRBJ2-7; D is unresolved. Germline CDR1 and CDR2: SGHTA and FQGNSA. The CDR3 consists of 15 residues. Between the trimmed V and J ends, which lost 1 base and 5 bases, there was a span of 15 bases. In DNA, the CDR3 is TGTGCCAGCAGCTTAGGACGACTGCCCGTGGACGAGCAGTACGTC. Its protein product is CASSLGRLPVDEQYV.

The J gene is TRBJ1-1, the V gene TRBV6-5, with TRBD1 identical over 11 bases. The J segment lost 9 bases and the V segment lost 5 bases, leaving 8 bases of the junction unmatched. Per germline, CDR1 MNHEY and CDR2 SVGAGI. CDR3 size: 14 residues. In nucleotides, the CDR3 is TGTGCCAGCAGTCCGGGACAGGGGGAAGATAAAGCTTTCTTT. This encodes CASSPGQGEDKAFF.

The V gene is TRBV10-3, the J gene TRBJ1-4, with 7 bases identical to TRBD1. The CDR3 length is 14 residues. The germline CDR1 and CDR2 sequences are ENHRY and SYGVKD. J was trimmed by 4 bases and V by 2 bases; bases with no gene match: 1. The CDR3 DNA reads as TGTGCCATCAGTGAGACAGGGGATAATGAAAAACTGTTTTTT. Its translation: CAISETGDNEKLFF.

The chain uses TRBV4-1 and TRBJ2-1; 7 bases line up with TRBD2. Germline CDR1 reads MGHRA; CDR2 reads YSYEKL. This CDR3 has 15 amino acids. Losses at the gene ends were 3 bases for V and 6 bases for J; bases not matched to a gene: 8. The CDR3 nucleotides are TGCGCCAGCAGCCACCCCGCGCGGGGGAGCAATGAGCAGTTCTTC. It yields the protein CASSHPARGSNEQFF.

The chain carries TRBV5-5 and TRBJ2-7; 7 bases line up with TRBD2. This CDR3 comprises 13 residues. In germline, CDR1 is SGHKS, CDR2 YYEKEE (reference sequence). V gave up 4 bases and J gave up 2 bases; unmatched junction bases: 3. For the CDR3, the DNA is TGTGCCAGCAGCCGAGCGGGGACCTACGAGCAGTACTTC. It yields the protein CASSRAGTYEQYF.